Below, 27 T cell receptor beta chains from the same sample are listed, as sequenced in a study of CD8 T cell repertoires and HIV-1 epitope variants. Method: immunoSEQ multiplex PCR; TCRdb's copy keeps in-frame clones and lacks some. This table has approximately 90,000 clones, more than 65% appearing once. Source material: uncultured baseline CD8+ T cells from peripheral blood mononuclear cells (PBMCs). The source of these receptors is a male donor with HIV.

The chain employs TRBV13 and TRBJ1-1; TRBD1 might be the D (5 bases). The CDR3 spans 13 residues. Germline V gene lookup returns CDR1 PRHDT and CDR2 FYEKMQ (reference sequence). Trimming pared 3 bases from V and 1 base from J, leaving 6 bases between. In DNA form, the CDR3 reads TGTGCCAGCAGCTTGCAGGGGAACACTGAAGCTTTCTTT. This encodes CASSLQGNTEAFF.

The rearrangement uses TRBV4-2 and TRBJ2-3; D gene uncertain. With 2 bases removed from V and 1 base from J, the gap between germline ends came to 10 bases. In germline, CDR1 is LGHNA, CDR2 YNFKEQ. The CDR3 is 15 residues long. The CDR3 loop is CASSQTLVGTDTQYF. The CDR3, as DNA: TGTGCCAGCAGCCAAACCCTCGTCGGCACAGATACGCAGTATTTT.

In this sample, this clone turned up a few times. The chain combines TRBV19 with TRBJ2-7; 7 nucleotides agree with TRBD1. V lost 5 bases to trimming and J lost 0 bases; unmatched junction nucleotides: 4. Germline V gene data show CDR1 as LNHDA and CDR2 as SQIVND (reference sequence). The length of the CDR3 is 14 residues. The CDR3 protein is CASSVGTASYEQYF. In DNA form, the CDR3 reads TGTGCCAGTAGTGTGGGGACAGCCTCCTACGAGCAGTACTTC.

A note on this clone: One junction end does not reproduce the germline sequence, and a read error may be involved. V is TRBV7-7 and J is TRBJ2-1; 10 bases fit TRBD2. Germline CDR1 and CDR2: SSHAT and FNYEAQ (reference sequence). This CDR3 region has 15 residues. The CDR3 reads CASSPRASGSYEQFF. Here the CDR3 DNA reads TGTGCTAGCAGCCCTAGGGCTAGCGGGAGTTATGAGCAGTTCTTC.

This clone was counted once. CDR3 in DNA: TGTGCCAGCTCACCAGAACGAAGCTCTGGAAACACCATATATTTT. It codes for CASSPERSSGNTIYF. This chain joins TRBV18 and TRBJ1-3, with unresolved D. The CDR3 sequence is 15 residues long. Germline values: CDR1 KGHSH, CDR2 LQKENI. The V and J ends lost 2 bases and 0 bases respectively, with 8 bases between them. The full variable domain, in which reference TRBV18 and TRBJ1-3 provide the parts outside the CDR3, is NAGVMQNPRHLVRRRGQEARLRCSPMKGHSHVYWYRQLPEEGLKFMVYLQKENIIDESGMPKERFSAEFPKEGPSILRIQQVVRGDSAAYFCASSPERSSGNTIYFGEGSWLTVV.

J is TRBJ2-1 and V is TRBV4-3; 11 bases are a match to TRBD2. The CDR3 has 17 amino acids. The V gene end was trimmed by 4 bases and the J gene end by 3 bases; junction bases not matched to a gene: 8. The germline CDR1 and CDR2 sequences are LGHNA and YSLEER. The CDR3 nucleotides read TGCGCCAGCAGCCCGAGAGGTAGCGGGGGGGGCTACAATGAGCAGTTCTTC. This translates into CASSPRGSGGGYNEQFF.

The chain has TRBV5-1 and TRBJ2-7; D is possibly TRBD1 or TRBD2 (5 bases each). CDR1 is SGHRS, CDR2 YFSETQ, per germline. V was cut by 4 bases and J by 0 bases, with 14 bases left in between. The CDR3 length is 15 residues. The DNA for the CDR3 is TGCGCCAGCAGCCCTAATTGGGGGAGCTCCTACGAGCAGTACTTC. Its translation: CASSPNWGSSYEQYF.

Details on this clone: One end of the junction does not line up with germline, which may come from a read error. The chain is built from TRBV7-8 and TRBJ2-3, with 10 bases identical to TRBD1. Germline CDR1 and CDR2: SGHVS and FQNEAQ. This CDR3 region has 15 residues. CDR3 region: CASTLDRGRGDTQYF. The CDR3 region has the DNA TGTGCCAGCACCTTAGACAGGGGGCGCGGGGATACGCAGTATTTT. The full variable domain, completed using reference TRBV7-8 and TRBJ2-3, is GAGVSQSPRYKVAKRGQDVALRCDPISGHVSLFWYQQALGQGPEFLTYFQNEAQLDKSGLPSDRFFAERPEGSVSTLKIQRTQQEDSAVYLCASTLDRGRGDTQYFGPGTRLTVL.

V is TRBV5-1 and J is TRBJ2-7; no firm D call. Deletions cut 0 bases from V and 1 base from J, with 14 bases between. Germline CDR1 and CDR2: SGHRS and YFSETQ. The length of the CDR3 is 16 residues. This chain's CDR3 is CASSLAKGRYSYEQYF. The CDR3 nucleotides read TGCGCCAGCAGCTTGGCCAAAGGCCGTTATTCCTACGAGCAGTACTTC.

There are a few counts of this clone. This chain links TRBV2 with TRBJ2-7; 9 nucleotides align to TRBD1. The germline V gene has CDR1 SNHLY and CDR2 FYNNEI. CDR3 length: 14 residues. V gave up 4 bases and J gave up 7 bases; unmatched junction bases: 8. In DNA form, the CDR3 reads TGTGCCAGCAGTGCCGGGACAGGGACTCGAGAGCAGTACTTC. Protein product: CASSAGTGTREQYF.

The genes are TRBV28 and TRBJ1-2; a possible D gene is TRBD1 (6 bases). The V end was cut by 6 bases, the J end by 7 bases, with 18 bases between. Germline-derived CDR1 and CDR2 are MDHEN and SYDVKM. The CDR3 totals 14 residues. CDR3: CASSLNTGSSGYTF. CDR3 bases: TGTGCCAGCAGCCTAAATACAGGGTCTAGTGGCTACACCTTC.

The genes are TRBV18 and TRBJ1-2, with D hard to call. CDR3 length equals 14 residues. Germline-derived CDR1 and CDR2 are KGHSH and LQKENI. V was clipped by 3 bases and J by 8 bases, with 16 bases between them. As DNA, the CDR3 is TGTGCCAGCTCACCCCCGTCGTCCCTGACGGGCTACACCTTC. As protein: CASSPPSSLTGYTF. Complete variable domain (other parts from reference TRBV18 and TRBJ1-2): NAGVMQNPRHLVRRRGQEARLRCSPMKGHSHVYWYRQLPEEGLKFMVYLQKENIIDESGMPKERFSAEFPKEGPSILRIQQVVRGDSAAYFCASSPPSSLTGYTFGSGTRLTVV.

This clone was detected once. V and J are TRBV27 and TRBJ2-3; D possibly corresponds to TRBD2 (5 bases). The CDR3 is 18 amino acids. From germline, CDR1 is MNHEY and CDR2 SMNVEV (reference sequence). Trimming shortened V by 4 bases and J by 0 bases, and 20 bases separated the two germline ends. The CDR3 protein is CASSYGGQPPKSTDTQYF. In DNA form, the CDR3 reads TGTGCCAGCAGTTACGGCGGGCAGCCCCCGAAGAGCACAGATACGCAGTATTTT.

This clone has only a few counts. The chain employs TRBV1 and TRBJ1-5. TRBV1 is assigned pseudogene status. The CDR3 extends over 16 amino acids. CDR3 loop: CTSSQSNTSRNQPQHF. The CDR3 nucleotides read TGCACCAGCAGCCAAAGTAATACTAGTCGCAATCAGCCCCAGCATTTT.

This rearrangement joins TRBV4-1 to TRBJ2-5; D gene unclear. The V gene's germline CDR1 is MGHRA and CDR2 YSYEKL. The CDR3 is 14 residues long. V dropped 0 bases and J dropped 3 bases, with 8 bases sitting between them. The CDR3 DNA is TGCGCCAGCAGCCAAGATCCGGCTAAAGAGACCCAGTACTTC. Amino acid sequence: CASSQDPAKETQYF.

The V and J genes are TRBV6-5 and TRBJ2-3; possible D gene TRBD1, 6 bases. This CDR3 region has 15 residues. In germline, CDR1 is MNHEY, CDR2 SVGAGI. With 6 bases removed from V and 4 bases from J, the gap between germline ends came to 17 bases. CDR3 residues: CASSPRGSRSDTQYF. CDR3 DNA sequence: TGTGCCAGCAGCCCTAGGGGGAGTCGCTCAGATACGCAGTATTTT.

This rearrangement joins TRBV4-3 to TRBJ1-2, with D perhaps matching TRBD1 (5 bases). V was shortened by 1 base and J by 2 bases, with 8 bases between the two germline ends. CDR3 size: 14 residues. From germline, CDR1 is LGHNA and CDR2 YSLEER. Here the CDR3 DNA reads TGCGCCAGCAGCCAAGTTAGACAGAACTATGGCTACACCTTC. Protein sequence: CASSQVRQNYGYTF.

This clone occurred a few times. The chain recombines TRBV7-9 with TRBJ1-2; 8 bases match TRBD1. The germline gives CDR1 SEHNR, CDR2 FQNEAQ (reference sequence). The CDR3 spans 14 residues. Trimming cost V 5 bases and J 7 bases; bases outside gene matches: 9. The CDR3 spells CASSPDRGVGGYTF. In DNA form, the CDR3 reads TGTGCCAGCAGCCCCGACAGGGGCGTCGGTGGCTACACCTTC.

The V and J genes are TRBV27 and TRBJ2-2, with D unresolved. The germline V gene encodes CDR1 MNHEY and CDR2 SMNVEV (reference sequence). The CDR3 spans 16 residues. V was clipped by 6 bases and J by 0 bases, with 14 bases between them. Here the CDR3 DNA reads TGTGCCAGCAGCCAGACCGATTACTCGAACACCGGGGAGCTGTTTTTT. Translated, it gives CASSQTDYSNTGELFF.

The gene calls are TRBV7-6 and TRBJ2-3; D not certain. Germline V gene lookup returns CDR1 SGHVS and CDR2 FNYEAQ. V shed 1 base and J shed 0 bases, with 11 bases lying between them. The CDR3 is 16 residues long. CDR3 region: CASSLGAGASTDTQYF. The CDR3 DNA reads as TGTGCCAGCAGCTTAGGTGCAGGAGCGAGCACAGATACGCAGTATTTT.

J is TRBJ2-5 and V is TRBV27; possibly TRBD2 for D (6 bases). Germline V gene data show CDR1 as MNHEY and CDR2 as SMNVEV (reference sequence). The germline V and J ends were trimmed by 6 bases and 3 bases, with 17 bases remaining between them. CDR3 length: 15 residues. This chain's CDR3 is CASRALGGEKETQYF. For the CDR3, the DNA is TGTGCCAGCAGGGCCCTCGGGGGTGAGAAAGAGACCCAGTACTTC.

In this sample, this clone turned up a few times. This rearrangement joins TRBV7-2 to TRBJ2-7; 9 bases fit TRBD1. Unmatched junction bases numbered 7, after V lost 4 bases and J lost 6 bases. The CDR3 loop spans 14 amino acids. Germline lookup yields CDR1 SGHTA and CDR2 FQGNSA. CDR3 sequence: CASSSSGQGFEQYF. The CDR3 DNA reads TGTGCCAGCAGCTCCTCGGGACAGGGCTTCGAGCAGTACTTC.

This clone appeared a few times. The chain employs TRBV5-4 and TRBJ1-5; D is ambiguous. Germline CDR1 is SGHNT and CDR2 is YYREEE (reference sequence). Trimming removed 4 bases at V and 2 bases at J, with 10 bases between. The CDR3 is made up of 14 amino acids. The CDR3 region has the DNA TGTGCCAGCAGCCTTAAGGGAGGCAATCAGCCCCAGCATTTT. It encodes CASSLKGGNQPQHF.

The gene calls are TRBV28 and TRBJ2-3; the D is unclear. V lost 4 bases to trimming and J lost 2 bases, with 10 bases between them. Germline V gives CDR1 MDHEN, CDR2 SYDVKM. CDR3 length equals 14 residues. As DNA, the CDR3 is TGTGCCAGCAGTTGGGCTGGTGTCACAGATACGCAGTATTTT. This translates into CASSWAGVTDTQYF.

The CDR3 loop reads CASSHAGLAKNIQYF. CDR3 DNA sequence: TGTGCCAGTTCCCATGCGGGGTTGGCCAAAAACATTCAGTACTTC. The V call is TRBV6-6, the J call TRBJ2-4; the D gene is possibly TRBD2 (6 bases). CDR3 length: 15 residues. Trimming left V 9 bases short and J 1 base short, with 16 bases between. Germline CDR1 reads MNHNY; CDR2 reads SVGAGI (reference sequence).

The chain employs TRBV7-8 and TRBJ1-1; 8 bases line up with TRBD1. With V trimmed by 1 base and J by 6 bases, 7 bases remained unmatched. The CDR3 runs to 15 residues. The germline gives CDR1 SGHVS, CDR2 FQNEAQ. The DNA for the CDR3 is TGTGCCAGCAGCTTAGTGGTACAGGGGGTCGCTGAAGCTTTCTTT. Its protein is CASSLVVQGVAEAFF.

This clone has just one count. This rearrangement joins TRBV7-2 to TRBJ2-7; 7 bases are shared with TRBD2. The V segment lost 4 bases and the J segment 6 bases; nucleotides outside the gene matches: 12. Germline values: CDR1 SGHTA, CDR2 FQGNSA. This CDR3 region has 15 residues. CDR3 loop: CASSSPGLPEGEQYF. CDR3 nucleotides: TGTGCCAGCAGCTCCCCGGGACTACCCGAAGGCGAGCAGTACTTC.